In its sample, the clone carrying this T cell receptor beta chain was seen many times. Its antigen remains unknown. These data belong to a study of regulatory T cells in long-lasting Graves disease. Whole-study context: New Graves' disease cases had less than 3 months of antithyroid drugs. Overall study results and limits: Persistent cases of Graves' showed reduced TCR diversity relative to newly diagnosed patients. TRBV28, TRBJ1-2 and TRBJ2-5 were segments that persistent disease favored.

Through Arm-PCR of CDR3 regions and iRepertoire HTBI primers, TCR beta libraries were built. One entry per CDR3 protein results from TCRdb running MiXCR on the multiplex PCR reads. The sample carries 300,000 to 400,000 distinct CDR3 sequences, over 15% recorded once. This CDR3 region has 13 residues. V shed 6 bases and J shed 5 bases, with 11 bases lying between them. CDR1 is SGHTA, CDR2 FQGNSA, per germline. Time point denoted: newly diagnosed GD, antithyroid drugs for less than 3 months. With RNA extracted from PBMCs as input, the TCR library was made. The same specimen was also included in a second study, on T cells in Graves' hyperthyroidism and ophthalmopathy. As that report states: A first-round RT-PCR of the TCR CDR3 used the HTBI primer set.

This rearrangement joins TRBV7-2 to TRBJ1-5; maybe TRBD1 (5 bases). Here the sequenced sample was peripheral blood mononuclear cells (PBMCs), taken at new diagnosis, from a patient treated with antithyroid drugs. This sequence was found in a man aged 35 to 55 with Graves disease. The CDR3 region has the DNA TGTGCCAGCAGTCTAGCCAGGGATCAGCCCCAGCATTTT. The encoded protein is CASSLARDQPQHF. The variable domain in full, with the rest retrieved from reference TRBV7-2 and TRBJ1-5, is GAGVSQSPSNKVTEKGKDVELRCDPISGHTALYWYRQSLGQGLEFLIYFQGNSAPDKSGLPSDRFSAERTGGSVSTLTIQRTQQEDSAVYLCASSLARDQPQHFGDGTRLSIL.